One and the same sample provided the 30 T cell receptor beta chains below, sequenced in a study of human T cells and chemical hapten exposure. Stated time point: pre-sensitization, week 0. Treatment reported: therapeutic diphenylcyclopropenone sensitization with weekly scalp DPC. From whole blood left unfractionated, total RNA was extracted. In TCRdb, the RACE reads were re-called with MiXCR into one record per CDR3 protein. The sample consists of roughly 36,000 distinct CDR3 sequences, approximately 10% of them appearing once. Sample: whole blood, taken in connection with sensitization to the hapten diphenylcyclopropenone (DPC). These receptors all stem from a man aged 50-59 years with alopecia areata. Some clones in this sample may be carry-over from other donors' samples.

This clonotype has only a few counts. The chain has TRBV5-1 and TRBJ2-7, with 7 bases matching TRBD1. The J segment lost 7 bases and the V segment lost 2 bases, leaving 6 bases of the junction unmatched. There are 13 residues in the CDR3. Germline loops: CDR1 SGHRS, CDR2 YFSETQ. The CDR3 loop reads CASSLPDRDEQYF. The CDR3 bases are TGCGCCAGCAGCTTACCCGACAGGGATGAGCAGTACTTC.

This clonotype was counted ten times or more. The chain couples TRBV10-3 to TRBJ2-7, with TRBD1 matching 7 bases. Germline V gene sequence: CDR1 ENHRY, CDR2 SYGVKD. V trimming: 8 bases; J trimming: 3 bases; junction bases outside the gene matches: 10. There are 14 residues in the CDR3. This CDR3 reads CAIGYRGKVYEQYF. The CDR3 DNA follows: TGTGCCATCGGATACAGGGGCAAGGTCTACGAGCAGTACTTC.

In this sample, this clonotype turned up many times. The rearrangement uses TRBV7-3 and TRBJ2-2, with D perhaps matching TRBD1 (7 bases). The CDR3 contains 14 residues. The V end lost 4 bases, the J end lost 6 bases, and 12 bases lay between the germline ends. The germline CDR1 and CDR2 sequences are SGHTA and FQGTGA. The CDR3 region has the DNA TGTGCCAGCAGCTCAGGGGGGATCGCCGGGGAGCTGTTTTTT. Translating gives CASSSGGIAGELFF. The variable domain in full, completed from reference TRBV7-3 and TRBJ2-2, reads GAGVSQTPSNKVTEKGKYVELRCDPISGHTALYWYRQSLGQGPEFLIYFQGTGAADDSGLPNDRFFAVRPEGSVSTLKIQRTERGDSAVYLCASSSGGIAGELFFGEGSRLTVL.

This clonotype was counted ten times or more. The chain employs TRBV19 and TRBJ1-5; perhaps TRBD1 as D (5 bases). CDR1 and CDR2 from the germline V gene are LNHDA and SQIVND (reference sequence). V lost 6 bases and J 5 bases, leaving 17 bases between the germline ends. CDR3 length: 15 amino acids. Written as DNA, the CDR3 is TGTGCCAGTAGCCCACGGGGGAGGAGGGATCAGCCCCAGCATTTT. Encoded protein: CASSPRGRRDQPQHF. The whole variable domain, remainder taken from reference TRBV19 and TRBJ1-5, is DGGITQSPKYLFRKEGQNVTLSCEQNLNHDAMYWYRQDPGQGLRLIYYSQIVNDFQKGDIAEGYSVSREKKESFPLTVTSAQKNPTAFYLCASSPRGRRDQPQHFGDGTRLSIL.

The V call is TRBV20-1, the J call TRBJ2-5, with 7 bases that match TRBD1. The ends lost 4 bases at V and 5 bases at J; junction bases unmatched: 10. The CDR3 is 14 residues long. Germline CDR1 reads DFQATT; CDR2 reads SNEGSKA (reference sequence). The DNA for the CDR3 is TGCAGTGCTACCCGGACGAGGGGACAGGAGACCCAGTACTTC. Translation gives CSATRTRGQETQYF.

Many counts were recorded for this clonotype. The V and J genes are TRBV20-1 and TRBJ2-1; 11 positions match TRBD2. The CDR3 runs to 14 residues. CDR1 is DFQATT and CDR2 is SNEGSKA in the germline V gene (reference sequence). Losses at the gene ends were 7 bases for V and 8 bases for J; bases not matched to a gene: 10. This chain's CDR3 is CSGVLAGVGDEQFF. CDR3 bases: TGCAGTGGAGTACTAGCGGGAGTTGGGGATGAGCAGTTCTTC.

The rearrangement links TRBV27 to TRBJ1-6; unclear D gene. V was cut by 6 bases and J by 6 bases, with 12 bases left in between. Germline values: CDR1 MNHEY, CDR2 SMNVEV (reference sequence). The CDR3 is 14 amino acids. The DNA of the CDR3 is TGTGCCAGCAGGTCGGGAGCCTTTAATTCACCCCTCCACTTT. It is translated as CASRSGAFNSPLHF.

This rearrangement joins TRBV20-1 to TRBJ2-1; 12 nucleotides agree with TRBD2. The CDR3 runs 14 residues. Germline CDR1 and CDR2: DFQATT and SNEGSKA (reference sequence). V shed 4 bases and J 8 bases; nucleotides not matched to a gene: 6. DNA of the CDR3: TGCAGTGCTATCGGACTAGCGGGAAGTTATGAGCAGTTCTTC. Translating it yields CSAIGLAGSYEQFF.

This clonotype was recorded at least ten times. The chain employs TRBV4-3 and TRBJ2-6; D gene unclear. CDR1 LGHNA and CDR2 YSLEER come from the germline V gene. V was cut by 0 bases and J by 0 bases, with 6 bases left in between. The CDR3 is made up of 16 amino acids. DNA for the CDR3: TGCGCCAGCAGCCAAGAAACAACCTCTGGGGCCAACGTCCTGACTTTC. Translated, it gives CASSQETTSGANVLTF.

This clonotype showed up just a few times. The rearrangement uses TRBV9 and TRBJ1-6, with D possibly matching TRBD1 (5 bases). Between the trimmed V and J ends, which lost 4 bases and 9 bases, there was a span of 11 bases. Germline-derived CDR1 and CDR2 are SGDLS and YYNGEE. The CDR3 contains 13 residues. The CDR3 bases are TGTGCCAGCAGCCCAACTGGGGGTTCACCCCTCCACTTT. It specifies CASSPTGGSPLHF.

This clonotype was found a few times. The V gene is TRBV27, the J gene TRBJ2-7; a weak D match, TRBD2 (6 bases). Germline-derived CDR1 and CDR2 are MNHEY and SMNVEV (reference sequence). V lost 0 bases and J 0 bases, leaving 9 bases between the germline ends. The CDR3 has 15 amino acids. The DNA for the CDR3 is TGTGCCAGCAGTTTATCTGGGGGGAGCTCCTACGAGCAGTACTTC. It yields the protein CASSLSGGSSYEQYF.

The chain has TRBV2 and TRBJ2-2; 9 nucleotides agree with TRBD1. Losses at the gene ends were 6 bases for V and 4 bases for J; bases not matched to a gene: 3. The length of the CDR3 is 14 residues. Germline CDR1 and CDR2: SNHLY and FYNNEI. CDR3 nucleotides: TGTGCCAGCAGCGACAGGGGGGGCACCGGGGAGCTGTTTTTT. Its protein product is CASSDRGGTGELFF.

This clonotype was counted ten times or more. The chain combines TRBV6-2 or TRBV6-3 with TRBJ2-5; 8 bases match TRBD1. The CDR3 is made up of 15 amino acids. The V and J ends lost 2 bases and 0 bases, in that order; junction bases with no gene match: 2. Germline V lookup: CDR1 MNHEY, CDR2 SVGEGT. The CDR3 region has the DNA TGTGCCAGCAGTTACGGGACAGGAGACCAAGAGACCCAGTACTTC. It is translated as CASSYGTGDQETQYF.

CDR3: CASSQEAVSNQPQHF. The CDR3, as DNA: TGTGCCAGCAGCCAGGAGGCCGTGAGCAATCAGCCCCAGCATTTT. V is TRBV7-2 and J is TRBJ1-5; D is unclear. The CDR3 spans 15 residues. V was cut by 5 bases and J by 1 base, with 12 bases left in between. Germline V gene data show CDR1 as SGHTA and CDR2 as FQGNSA.

This clonotype was picked up a small number of times. This chain uses TRBV11-3 with TRBJ2-1; D unresolved. The germline CDR1 and CDR2 sequences are SGHNT and YENEEA. The CDR3 is made up of 15 amino acids. Trimming left V 3 bases short and J 3 bases short, with 12 bases between. The CDR3 loop reads CASSFESGVYNEQFF. CDR3 nucleotides: TGTGCCAGCAGCTTTGAATCGGGTGTCTACAATGAGCAGTTCTTC.

This clonotype was picked up a small number of times. The chain recombines TRBV11-2 with TRBJ2-7, with no clear D. This CDR3 is 11 amino acids long. Trimming cost V 7 bases and J 3 bases, with 7 bases left between them. The germline V gene has CDR1 SGHAT and CDR2 FQNNGV. This chain's CDR3 is CASTASYEQYF. In nucleotides, the CDR3 is TGTGCCAGCACGGCCAGCTACGAGCAGTACTTC.

V and J are TRBV11-2 and TRBJ2-7; no firm D call. CDR1 is SGHAT, CDR2 FQNNGV, per germline. The V end lost 5 bases, the J end lost 4 bases, and 9 bases lay between the germline ends. CDR3 size: 12 residues. The CDR3 protein is CASSGIGYEQYF. The CDR3 nucleotides read TGTGCCAGCAGCGGAATAGGATACGAGCAGTACTTC.

This clonotype was recorded at least ten times. This chain uses TRBV18 with TRBJ2-1; D might be TRBD2 (6 bases). Trimming took 3 bases from V and 9 from J, leaving 15 bases between them. Germline assignment: CDR1 KGHSH and CDR2 LQKENI. CDR3 size: 14 residues. CDR3 in amino acids: CASSPGGTATEQFF. The CDR3 DNA reads as TGTGCCAGCTCACCTGGCGGGACTGCCACTGAGCAGTTCTTC.

The chain uses TRBV4-3 and TRBJ2-3; D remains ambiguous. V was clipped by 1 base and J by 2 bases, with 13 bases between them. The CDR3 runs 16 residues. The germline V gene encodes CDR1 LGHNA and CDR2 YSLEER. In nucleotides, the CDR3 is TGCGCCAGCAGCCAAGCGACCGGCCCTAACACAGATACGCAGTATTTT. Encoded protein: CASSQATGPNTDTQYF.

The V and J genes are TRBV29-1 and TRBJ2-2; 7 bases agree with TRBD1. The CDR3 extends over 16 amino acids. V was pared by 5 bases and J by 2 bases, with 11 bases of the junction left unmatched. CDR1 and CDR2 from the germline V gene are SQVTM and ANQGSEA. CDR3 nucleotide sequence: TGCAGCGTTAGGAGTTCAGGACAGGCTAACACCGGGGAGCTGTTTTTT. It encodes CSVRSSGQANTGELFF.

V and J are TRBV20-1 and TRBJ2-7; D is unclear. Trimming removed 4 bases at V and 5 bases at J, with 9 bases between. The germline gives CDR1 DFQATT, CDR2 SNEGSKA (reference sequence). This CDR3 region has 11 residues. In nucleotides, the CDR3 is TGCAGTGCTACCCCCCTTAACGAGCAGTACTTC. Its protein product is CSATPLNEQYF.

The CDR3 DNA follows: TGTGCCATCCGAGGTCGGGGCTCCTACAATGAGCAGTTCTTC. The encoded protein is CAIRGRGSYNEQFF. The V and J genes are TRBV10-3 and TRBJ2-1, with D possibly being TRBD2 (5 bases). Germline CDR1 reads ENHRY; CDR2 reads SYGVKD. Deletions cut 8 bases from V and 0 bases from J, with 11 bases between. This CDR3 spans 14 amino acids.

This clonotype was seen at least ten times. This chain uses TRBV7-9 with TRBJ1-5; 8 bases fit TRBD1. The CDR3 loop spans 13 amino acids. V dropped 5 bases and J dropped 7; count of bases not matched to a gene: 4. Germline lookup yields CDR1 SEHNR and CDR2 FQNEAQ (reference sequence). CDR3 coding DNA: TGTGCCAGCAGCAAACAGGGGGAGCAGCCCCAGCATTTT. It is translated as CASSKQGEQPQHF.

V and J are TRBV28 and TRBJ2-7; D might be TRBD1 (7 bases). V lost 6 bases to trimming and J lost 3 bases, with 15 bases between them. Germline V gene lookup returns CDR1 MDHEN and CDR2 SYDVKM. The CDR3 spans 14 residues. The CDR3 DNA is TGTGCCAGCAGCCAGGGGGGAACGCTCTACGAGCAGTACTTC. This codes for CASSQGGTLYEQYF.

In its sample, this clonotype was seen a few times. The rearrangement links TRBV19 to TRBJ1-4, with D perhaps matching TRBD1 (5 bases). Germline assignment: CDR1 LNHDA and CDR2 SQIVND (reference sequence). Trimming removed 8 bases from V and 0 bases from J, with 16 bases in between. The CDR3 sequence is 16 residues long. The CDR3 nucleotides read TGTGCCAGTTCCCGAGGGGTACCCGCAACTAATGAAAAACTGTTTTTT. This codes for CASSRGVPATNEKLFF.

The rearrangement links TRBV28 to TRBJ2-3, with D possibly matching TRBD1 (6 bases). The CDR3 is 16 residues long. Germline V gene sequence: CDR1 MDHEN, CDR2 SYDVKM. Trimming took 5 bases from V and 5 from J, leaving 20 bases between them. CDR3 sequence (DNA): TGTGCCAGCAGTCCCCAGACAGGATTGCAGGGAGATACGCAGTATTTT. Its protein is CASSPQTGLQGDTQYF.

V is TRBV7-2 and J is TRBJ2-5, with D hard to call. CDR3 length: 13 amino acids. V was clipped by 4 bases and J by 1 base, with 7 bases between them. Germline CDR1 SGHTA, CDR2 FQGNSA. CDR3 residues: CASSSWVQETQYF. CDR3 bases: TGTGCCAGCAGCTCCTGGGTCCAAGAGACCCAGTACTTC.

This clonotype was picked up many times. The CDR3 nucleotides read TGTGCCAGCAGCAAACAGGTCTCGAACACCGGGGAGCTGTTTTTT. Its protein is CASSKQVSNTGELFF. The chain has TRBV13 and TRBJ2-2; D is possibly TRBD1 (5 bases). The CDR3 has 15 residues. Trimming took off 5 bases at V and 0 bases at J, with 10 bases between the two ends. From germline, CDR1 is PRHDT and CDR2 FYEKMQ (reference sequence).

This clonotype turned up a few times. The chain joins TRBV3-1 to TRBJ2-1; TRBD2 aligns across 8 bases. CDR3 size: 14 residues. Per germline, CDR1 LGHDT and CDR2 YNNKEL (reference sequence). J gave up 7 bases and V 2 bases, and 4 bases lay outside the gene matches. The CDR3 region is CASSQYGRVNEQFF. The CDR3 bases are TGTGCCAGCAGCCAATACGGGAGGGTGAATGAGCAGTTCTTC.

This clonotype was detected only a few times. A much larger clone lies a single base off, so this may be a read error. V and J are TRBV6-6 and TRBJ2-3; D ambiguous. This CDR3 is 13 amino acids long. Germline V lookup: CDR1 MNHNY, CDR2 SVGAGI (reference sequence). Trimming took off 10 bases at V and 2 bases at J, with 13 bases between the two ends. The CDR3 here is CAIRLANTDTQYF. DNA for the CDR3: TGTGCCATCCGACTCGCGAACACAGATACGCAGTATTTT.